This TCR beta chain was obtained from a study of patients and donors after allogeneic stem cell transplantation. One entry per CDR3 protein, called by TCRdb with MiXCR from the RT-PCR reads. The sample has 150,000 to 200,000 distinct CDR3 sequences; roughly 30% are singletons. This clonotype was picked up many times. The clonotype comes from a human donor who was either an allogeneic HSCT recipient or a stem cell or donor lymphocyte infusion donor (not recorded which). It is not recorded whose cells these are; they may come from a transplant donor. The sequencing sample was made of blood, either unsorted or a sorted T cell fraction (not recorded which).

The CDR3 sequence: CASSQDGRSYGYTF. CDR3 sequence (DNA): TGTGCCAGCAGCCAAGATGGGCGGTCCTATGGCTACACCTTC. The V gene is TRBV4-2, the J gene TRBJ1-2; no clear D. Germline loops: CDR1 LGHNA, CDR2 YNFKEQ. This CDR3 comprises 14 residues. The V end lost 0 bases, the J end lost 4 bases, and 9 bases lay between the germline ends.